Below are 22 T cell receptor beta chains sequenced from a single sample in a study of T-cell memory formation after mild COVID-19 (dated by TCRdb to about 2021). The protocol used for the library was 5' RACE. Sequencing was carried out with an Illumina NovaSeq 6000. TCRdb took the public reads, trimmed them with fastp at Q25, ran MiXCR for clone calling and kept in-frame beta chains. Every entry covers one CDR3 protein and lists the most common genes and DNA from its rows. This sample holds 300,000 to 350,000 distinct CDR3 sequences; roughly an eighth were observed only once. The leading ten clones occupy 20% to 25% of the sample. Specimen: PBMCs or a T cell subset sorted from them (not recorded which). These receptors all come from a man aged 18 to 29 who had mild COVID-19 (a few samples of this study predate the infection). The sample titles of this study are shuffled in the database, so cell type and time point are left out; the donor was told from shared clones.

In its sample, this clonotype was seen many times. V gene TRBV12-3 or TRBV12-4 combines with J gene TRBJ2-1; TRBD2 agrees at 7 bases. Germline trimming cut 8 bases from V and 12 bases from J; bases unmatched to any gene: 19. This CDR3 spans 15 amino acids. The CDR3 region is CASGSGVGAWEGQFF. Here the CDR3 DNA reads TGTGCCAGCGGATCAGGTGTAGGAGCGTGGGAGGGGCAGTTCTTC.

V and J are TRBV19 and TRBJ1-1, with D tentatively TRBD1 (5 bases). This CDR3 comprises 13 residues. Germline-derived CDR1 and CDR2 are LNHDA and SQIVND (reference sequence). V was trimmed by 3 bases and J by 5 bases, leaving 10 bases between them. In DNA form, the CDR3 reads TGTGCCAGTAGTATGGGGGAAAGGACTGAAGCTTTCTTT. Its protein product is CASSMGERTEAFF.

This clonotype was seen only a few times. The chain links TRBV27 to TRBJ1-2; D ambiguous. The V and J ends lost 4 bases and 0 bases respectively, with 9 bases between them. The CDR3 consists of 14 residues. Looked up from germline, CDR1 is MNHEY and CDR2 is SMNVEV (reference sequence). The CDR3 bases are TGTGCCAGCAGTTCCCCGGCAGCTAACTATGGCTACACCTTC. This gives the protein CASSSPAANYGYTF.

The gene calls are TRBV7-9 and TRBJ1-1, with 7 positions matching TRBD1. The trim removed 11 bases at V and 3 bases at J, leaving 3 bases unmatched. Germline-derived CDR1 and CDR2 are SEHNR and FQNEAQ (reference sequence). The CDR3 length is 11 residues. CDR3 sequence reads: CAPGGYTEAFF. The CDR3, as DNA: TGTGCCCCAGGGGGATACACTGAAGCTTTCTTT.

The chain has TRBV7-3 and TRBJ2-3; possible D gene TRBD2, 5 bases. The CDR3 covers 14 residues. Germline V gives CDR1 SGHTA, CDR2 FQGTGA. V dropped 8 bases and J dropped 4 bases, with 16 bases sitting between them. The CDR3 DNA is TGTGCCAGCCTGCCACTAGAAAATCCAGATACGCAGTATTTT. Translation: CASLPLENPDTQYF. Combining the CDR3 with reference TRBV7-3 and TRBJ2-3 gives the whole variable domain GAGVSQTPSNKVTEKGKYVELRCDPISGHTALYWYRQSLGQGPEFLIYFQGTGAADDSGLPNDRFFAVRPEGSVSTLKIQRTERGDSAVYLCASLPLENPDTQYFGPGTRLTVL.

V gene TRBV15 combines with J gene TRBJ1-1; no clear D. The CDR3 sequence is 13 residues long. The V gene's germline CDR1 is LNHNV and CDR2 YYDKDF (reference sequence). Trimming left V 6 bases short and J 1 base short, with 9 bases between. CDR3 residues: CATSGRGNTEAFF. DNA of the CDR3: TGTGCCACCAGTGGACGGGGGAACACTGAAGCTTTCTTT.

V gene TRBV15 combines with J gene TRBJ1-1, with D hard to call. The germline CDR1 and CDR2 sequences are LNHNV and YYDKDF (reference sequence). V was shortened by 2 bases and J by 6 bases, with 13 bases between the two germline ends. This CDR3 has 14 amino acids. CDR3 sequence: CATSRKGRVAEAFF. In DNA, the CDR3 is TGTGCCACCAGCAGAAAAGGGAGGGTTGCTGAAGCTTTCTTT.

This clonotype was counted a few times. DNA for the CDR3: TGTGCCATCAGTCCTGAGGGCCCCAGCGGCACAGATACGCAGTATTTT. It encodes CAISPEGPSGTDTQYF. J is TRBJ2-3 and V is TRBV10-3; maybe TRBD2 (5 bases). Trimming shortened V by 5 bases and J by 1 base, and 16 bases separated the two germline ends. CDR3 length: 16 amino acids. Germline V CDR1 and CDR2: ENHRY, SYGVKD.

In its sample, this clonotype was seen many times. At one end the junction does not follow the germline gene, possibly because of a read error. The chain couples TRBV6-1 to TRBJ1-5, with 7 bases fitting TRBD1. The CDR3 runs to 13 residues. Looked up from germline, CDR1 is MNHNS and CDR2 is SASEGT. CDR3 sequence: CAGRTGANQPQHF. Here the CDR3 DNA reads TGTGCCGGCAGGACAGGAGCCAATCAGCCCCAGCATTTT.

This clonotype was recorded many times. The V call is TRBV7-2, the J call TRBJ2-5, with TRBD2 identical over 14 bases. The V segment lost 5 bases and the J segment 4 bases; nucleotides outside the gene matches: 9. CDR3 size: 17 residues. Germline lookup yields CDR1 SGHTA and CDR2 FQGNSA. CDR3 amino acids: CASSRGTSGGGRETQYF. Written as DNA, the CDR3 is TGTGCCAGCAGCAGAGGGACTAGCGGGGGAGGTAGAGAGACCCAGTACTTC. Full variable domain (missing parts from reference TRBV7-2 and TRBJ2-5): GAGVSQSPSNKVTEKGKDVELRCDPISGHTALYWYRQSLGQGLEFLIYFQGNSAPDKSGLPSDRFSAERTGGSVSTLTIQRTQQEDSAVYLCASSRGTSGGGRETQYFGPGTRLLVL.

There are a few counts of this clonotype. V usage is TRBV4-3 and J usage is TRBJ2-2; 11 positions match TRBD2. The V segment lost 4 bases and the J segment 2 bases; nucleotides outside the gene matches: 6. Per the germline V gene, CDR1 is LGHNA and CDR2 is YSLEER. CDR3 length: 17 amino acids. The CDR3 region is CASSPLTSGGNTGELFF. CDR3 sequence (DNA): TGCGCCAGCAGCCCACTTACTAGCGGGGGAAACACCGGGGAGCTGTTTTTT.

This clonotype was detected a few times. V is TRBV7-8 and J is TRBJ1-4, with 9 bases matching TRBD1. CDR1 SGHVS and CDR2 FQNEAQ come from the germline V gene. The CDR3 spans 14 residues. Losses at the gene ends were 5 bases for V and 7 bases for J; bases not matched to a gene: 5. The CDR3 loop is CASSPRTGAEKLFF. The CDR3 DNA is TGTGCCAGCAGCCCTCGGACAGGGGCTGAAAAACTGTTTTTT.

The V gene is TRBV6-5, the J gene TRBJ2-2, with 7 bases that match TRBD1. From germline, CDR1 is MNHEY and CDR2 SVGAGI. The V and J ends lost 6 bases and 6 bases, in that order; junction bases with no gene match: 4. The CDR3 length is 13 residues. CDR3 coding DNA: TGTGCCAGCAGGAACAGGGGTTCCGGGGAGCTGTTTTTT. It codes for CASRNRGSGELFF.

The chain has TRBV18 and TRBJ1-2; D ambiguous. The germline V and J ends were trimmed by 4 bases and 7 bases, with 16 bases remaining between them. The CDR3 runs 14 residues. Germline lookup yields CDR1 KGHSH and CDR2 LQKENI. The CDR3 sequence is CASSRDSLVVGYTF. CDR3 nucleotide sequence: TGTGCCAGCTCACGGGATAGTCTCGTGGTTGGCTACACCTTC.

This clonotype was recorded at least ten times. The chain combines TRBV5-5 with TRBJ1-2, with 12 bases lining up with TRBD1. This CDR3 is built from 14 residues. The trim removed 4 bases at V and 6 bases at J, leaving 4 bases unmatched. Germline V gene sequence: CDR1 SGHKS, CDR2 YYEKEE (reference sequence). The CDR3 loop reads CASSGTGGANGYTF. The CDR3 nucleotides are TGTGCCAGCAGCGGGACAGGGGGCGCGAATGGCTACACCTTC.

This clonotype occurred a few times. This chain links TRBV20-1 with TRBJ2-3; 10 nucleotides line up with TRBD1. The CDR3 contains 15 residues. The V gene's germline CDR1 is DFQATT and CDR2 SNEGSKA (reference sequence). The ends lost 4 bases at V and 5 bases at J; junction bases unmatched: 9. CDR3 nucleotides: TGCAGTGCTATACCCGGGACAGGGGTAAAAGATACGCAGTATTTT. Amino acids: CSAIPGTGVKDTQYF.

This clonotype showed up many times. V and J are TRBV5-1 and TRBJ2-1, with D possibly TRBD2 on 6 matching bases. The CDR3 loop spans 13 amino acids. Trimming took 4 bases from V and 6 from J, leaving 11 bases between them. The germline gives CDR1 SGHRS, CDR2 YFSETQ. In nucleotides, the CDR3 is TGCGCCAGCAGCGGAGGGGAGCGCAATGAGCAGTTCTTC. Protein product: CASSGGERNEQFF. The variable domain in full, with the rest retrieved from reference TRBV5-1 and TRBJ2-1, is KAGVTQTPRYLIKTRGQQVTLSCSPISGHRSVSWYQQTPGQGLQFLFEYFSETQRNKGNFPGRFSGRQFSNSRSEMNVSTLELGDSALYLCASSGGERNEQFFGPGTRLTVL.

This chain uses TRBV2 with TRBJ2-6; D is possibly TRBD2 (5 bases). Germline loops: CDR1 SNHLY, CDR2 FYNNEI. The CDR3 length is 16 residues. V was cut by 0 bases and J by 17 bases, with 23 bases left in between. The CDR3 sequence: CASSEAPIRVRGWVTF. The CDR3, as DNA: TGTGCCAGCAGTGAAGCGCCGATTCGTGTTCGAGGGTGGGTGACTTTC.

V and J are TRBV7-2 and TRBJ2-3; D is unresolved. The CDR3 totals 12 residues. V lost 7 bases to trimming and J lost 6 bases, with 11 bases between them. Looked up from germline, CDR1 is SGHTA and CDR2 is FQGNSA. CDR3 nucleotides: TGTGCCAGCAACTGGCCTAGGGATACGCAGTATTTT. Amino acids: CASNWPRDTQYF.

The CDR3 here is CASSSLGPGNTIYF. In DNA form, the CDR3 reads TGTGCCAGCAGCTCTCTGGGCCCAGGAAACACCATATATTTT. The chain joins TRBV7-9 to TRBJ1-3; D unclear. The CDR3 spans 14 residues. Germline CDR1 reads SEHNR; CDR2 reads FQNEAQ (reference sequence). V lost 4 bases to trimming and J lost 4 bases, with 11 bases between them.

This sequence joins TRBV29-1 and TRBJ2-7, with 9 bases lining up with TRBD1. J lost 7 bases, V lost 6 bases, and 13 bases had no gene match. The CDR3 consists of 14 residues. Germline V lookup: CDR1 SQVTM, CDR2 ANQGSEA. Written as DNA, the CDR3 is TGCAGCGTCGGGCTTCTGACAGGGGGTAATGAGCAGTACTTC. It encodes CSVGLLTGGNEQYF.

The chain combines TRBV14 with TRBJ2-2; 7 bases are shared with TRBD1. This CDR3 spans 14 amino acids. The V gene end was trimmed by 4 bases and the J gene end by 6 bases; junction bases not matched to a gene: 5. The germline V gene encodes CDR1 SGHDN and CDR2 FVKESK. The CDR3 region is CASSRQGPPGELFF. The CDR3 DNA is TGTGCCAGCAGCCGACAGGGACCACCCGGGGAGCTGTTTTTT.